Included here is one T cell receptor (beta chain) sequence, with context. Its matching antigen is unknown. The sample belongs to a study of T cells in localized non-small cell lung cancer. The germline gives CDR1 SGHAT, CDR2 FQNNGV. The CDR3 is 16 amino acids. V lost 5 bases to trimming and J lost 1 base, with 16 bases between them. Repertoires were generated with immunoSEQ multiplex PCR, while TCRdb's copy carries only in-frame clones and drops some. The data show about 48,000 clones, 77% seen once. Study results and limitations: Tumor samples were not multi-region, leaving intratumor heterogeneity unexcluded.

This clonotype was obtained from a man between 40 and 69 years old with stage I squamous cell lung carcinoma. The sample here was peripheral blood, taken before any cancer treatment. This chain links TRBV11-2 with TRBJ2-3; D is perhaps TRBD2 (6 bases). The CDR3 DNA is TGTGCCAGCAGCCAGAGGGGAGGTACTGGCACAGATACGCAGTATTTT. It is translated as CASSQRGGTGTDTQYF.